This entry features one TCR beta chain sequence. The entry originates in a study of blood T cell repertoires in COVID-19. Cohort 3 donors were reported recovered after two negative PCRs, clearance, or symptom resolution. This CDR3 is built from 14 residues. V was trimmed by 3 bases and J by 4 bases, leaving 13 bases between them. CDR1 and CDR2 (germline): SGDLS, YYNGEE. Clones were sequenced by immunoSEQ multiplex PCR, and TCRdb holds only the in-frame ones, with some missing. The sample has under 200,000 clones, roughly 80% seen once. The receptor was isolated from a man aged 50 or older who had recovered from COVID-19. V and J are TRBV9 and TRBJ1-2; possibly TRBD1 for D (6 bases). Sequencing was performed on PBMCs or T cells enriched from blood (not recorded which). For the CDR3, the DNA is TGTGCCAGCAGCGCCACCCAGGGGATCTATGGCTACACCTTC. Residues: CASSATQGIYGYTF.